The next 32 T cell receptor beta chains were all read from a single sample in a study of blood T cell repertoires in COVID-19. Repertoires were generated with immunoSEQ multiplex PCR, while TCRdb's copy carries only in-frame clones and drops some. Of roughly 170,000 clones in the sample, more than 85% are singletons; the top ten hold about 2.5%. The material sequenced was peripheral blood. The receptors were sampled from a man aged 40-49 years with active or convalescent COVID-19.

The chain combines TRBV30 with TRBJ2-7; the D is unclear. This CDR3 is 12 amino acids long. Germline-derived CDR1 and CDR2 are GTSNPN and SVGIG (reference sequence). Deletions cut 0 bases from V and 4 bases from J, with 7 bases between. CDR3 nucleotides: TGTGCCTGGAGTGTACAAAGTTACGAGCAGTACTTC. Translating it yields CAWSVQSYEQYF.

The chain links TRBV5-3 to TRBJ1-5, with 11 bases aligning to TRBD1. Being an ORF, TRBV5-3 has a function that is uncertain. Trimming cost V 3 bases and J 0 bases; bases outside gene matches: 8. This CDR3 contains 18 residues. The CDR3 loop is CARSYPGQGGVSNQPQHF. The CDR3 DNA reads TGTGCCAGAAGCTATCCGGGACAGGGGGGTGTTAGCAATCAGCCCCAGCATTTT.

The rearrangement links TRBV5-4 to TRBJ2-1; 10 nucleotides match TRBD2. This CDR3 region has 15 residues. V lost 1 base and J lost 7; bases outside the gene matches: 5. The germline V gene has CDR1 SGHNT and CDR2 YYREEE (reference sequence). The CDR3 protein is CASSLTSGVTNEQFF. The CDR3 coding sequence is TGTGCCAGCAGCTTGACTAGCGGGGTCACTAATGAGCAGTTCTTC. The variable domain in full, completed from reference TRBV5-4 and TRBJ2-1, reads ETGVTQSPTHLIKTRGQQVTLRCSSQSGHNTVSWYQQALGQGPQFIFQYYREEENGRGNFPPRFSGLQFPNYSSELNVNALELDDSALYLCASSLTSGVTNEQFFGPGTRLTVL.

The J gene is TRBJ1-3, the V gene TRBV19; D not certain. The CDR3 sequence is 14 residues long. CDR1 is LNHDA and CDR2 is SQIVND in the germline V gene (reference sequence). CDR3 DNA sequence: TGTGCTTCCCGAGACAACCGCTCTGGAAACACCATATATTTT. Its protein product is CASRDNRSGNTIYF.

The rearrangement uses TRBV7-9 and TRBJ2-7; D may be TRBD2 (5 bases). The ends were cut back, 4 bases at V and 6 bases at J, with 13 bases in the middle. Per the germline V gene, CDR1 is SEHNR and CDR2 is FQNEAQ (reference sequence). The CDR3 extends over 13 amino acids. The CDR3 region has the DNA TGTGCCAGCAGCTCCGCGCTAGCTCCCGAGCAGTACTTC. Amino acid sequence: CASSSALAPEQYF.

The count of this clone is one. The chain employs TRBV6-2 or TRBV6-3 and TRBJ1-5; D gene uncertain. The V and J ends lost 4 bases and 1 base respectively, with 8 bases between them. The CDR3 contains 14 residues. CDR1 and CDR2 from the germline V gene are MNHEY and SVGEGT. The CDR3 nucleotides are TGTGCCAGCAGTTCGGTCGTGAGCAATCAGCCCCAGCATTTT. Amino acids: CASSSVVSNQPQHF.

The J gene is TRBJ1-5, the V gene TRBV28; 8 bases map to TRBD1. Trimming cost V 8 bases and J 1 base; bases outside gene matches: 4. The V gene's germline CDR1 is MDHEN and CDR2 SYDVKM. CDR3 length: 14 residues. Here the CDR3 reads CASSQGASNQPQHF. Here the CDR3 DNA reads TGTGCCAGCTCCCAGGGGGCGAGCAATCAGCCCCAGCATTTT.

CDR3 in DNA: TGCAGCGCAACAGGGGGCGTGGGTGAAAAACTGTTTTTT. Translating it yields CSATGGVGEKLFF. This chain joins TRBV29-1 and TRBJ1-4, with TRBD1 matching 9 bases. J lost 7 bases, V lost 7 bases, and 7 bases had no gene match. Germline CDR1 and CDR2: SQVTM and ANQGSEA. The CDR3 runs to 13 residues.

The chain employs TRBV12-3 or TRBV12-4 and TRBJ2-7, with D possibly TRBD2 on 6 matching bases. The CDR3 has 13 amino acids. The V end was cut by 6 bases, the J end by 7 bases, with 16 bases between. This CDR3 is CASSPTGDLEQYF. The CDR3 DNA reads as TGTGCCAGCAGCCCAACGGGGGATCTGGAGCAGTACTTC.

The rearrangement uses TRBV3-1 (or the pseudogene TRBV3-2) and TRBJ2-3, with D perhaps TRBD2 (5 bases). V lost 0 bases and J lost 0, with 13 bases in between. Germline V gives CDR1 LGHDT, CDR2 YNNKEL (reference sequence). The CDR3 sequence is 17 residues long. The CDR3 region is CASSQDPAGPSTDTQYF. Written as DNA, the CDR3 is TGTGCCAGCAGCCAAGACCCGGCGGGTCCCAGCACAGATACGCAGTATTTT.

This chain joins TRBV5-1 and TRBJ1-6, with TRBD1 matching over 8 bases. The CDR3 spans 15 residues. Germline loops: CDR1 SGHRS, CDR2 YFSETQ. Trimming removed 5 bases from V and 5 bases from J; junction bases left unmatched: 6. The CDR3 bases are TGCGCCAGCAGAGGACAGGGACGGAATAATTCACCCCTCCACTTT. Its translation: CASRGQGRNNSPLHF.

The J gene is TRBJ2-7, the V gene TRBV7-9, with D perhaps TRBD1 (5 bases). Trimming removed 5 bases at V and 5 bases at J, with 25 bases between. The CDR3 length is 17 residues. The germline gives CDR1 SEHNR, CDR2 FQNEAQ (reference sequence). CDR3 DNA sequence: TGTGCCAGCAGCCCGCCCTTTACAGGTGCCTTTTCCCACGAGCAGTACTTC. Its translation is CASSPPFTGAFSHEQYF.

The rearrangement links TRBV15 to TRBJ1-2; weak D call: TRBD1 (5 bases). This CDR3 is built from 11 residues. Between the trimmed V and J ends, which lost 4 bases and 6 bases, there was a span of 6 bases. The germline V gene encodes CDR1 LNHNV and CDR2 YYDKDF (reference sequence). CDR3 in amino acids: CATSKTDGYTF. Written as DNA, the CDR3 is TGTGCCACCAGCAAGACAGATGGCTACACCTTC.

In nucleotides, the CDR3 is TGCGCCGCCGCTCGGTCCCCAGGGCGCAATGAAAAACTGTTTTTT. Its translation is CAAARSPGRNEKLFF. The chain joins TRBV10-2 to TRBJ1-4, with TRBD1 as a possible D gene (5 bases). The germline gives CDR1 WSHSY, CDR2 SAAADI. V shed 11 bases and J shed 5 bases, with 21 bases lying between them. The CDR3 totals 15 residues.

This clone was seen a single time. The chain links TRBV19 to TRBJ2-1, with TRBD1 matching over 10 bases. CDR3 length: 15 amino acids. CDR1 and CDR2 from the germline V gene are LNHDA and SQIVND (reference sequence). J was trimmed by 7 bases and V by 7 bases; bases with no gene match: 10. The CDR3 protein is CASTPGQGIWNEQFF. CDR3 bases: TGTGCCAGTACCCCGGGACAGGGGATCTGGAATGAGCAGTTCTTC.

The V call is TRBV24-1, the J call TRBJ2-1; possible D gene TRBD1, 6 bases. CDR3 length: 12 residues. Germline CDR1 reads KGHDR; CDR2 reads SFDVKD. V lost 7 bases and J 8 bases, leaving 11 bases between the germline ends. The CDR3 nucleotides are TGTGCCACCAGGTCCAGGGGCGATGAGCAGTTCTTC. Its translation: CATRSRGDEQFF.

This chain links TRBV5-1 with TRBJ1-1, with 7 bases that match TRBD1. Trimming removed 0 bases from V and 4 bases from J; junction bases left unmatched: 6. Per the germline V gene, CDR1 is SGHRS and CDR2 is YFSETQ. The CDR3 consists of 15 residues. CDR3 sequence reads: CASSLARDSVTEAFF. The CDR3 DNA sequence: TGCGCCAGCAGCTTGGCCAGGGACAGTGTCACTGAAGCTTTCTTT. Full variable domain (outside the CDR3, taken from reference TRBV5-1 and TRBJ1-1): KAGVTQTPRYLIKTRGQQVTLSCSPISGHRSVSWYQQTPGQGLQFLFEYFSETQRNKGNFPGRFSGRQFSNSRSEMNVSTLELGDSALYLCASSLARDSVTEAFFGQGTRLTVV.

This clone showed up just once. V usage is TRBV28 and J usage is TRBJ1-5, with 10 nucleotides matching TRBD1. V shed 8 bases and J 1 base; nucleotides not matched to a gene: 8. CDR3 size: 16 residues. The germline V gene encodes CDR1 MDHEN and CDR2 SYDVKM. DNA of the CDR3: TGTGCCAGCTGGAACTCGGGACAGGGGAGCAATCAGCCCCAGCATTTT. It codes for CASWNSGQGSNQPQHF.

The rearrangement joins TRBV19 to TRBJ2-3; maybe TRBD2 (5 bases). V was shortened by 5 bases and J by 7 bases, with 13 bases between the two germline ends. In germline, CDR1 is LNHDA, CDR2 SQIVND (reference sequence). The CDR3 runs to 13 residues. CDR3 region: CASSPPPGYTQYF. The CDR3 nucleotides read TGTGCCAGTAGTCCGCCCCCGGGGTATACGCAGTATTTT.

The chain carries TRBV14 and TRBJ1-2; D may be TRBD1 (6 bases). Germline values: CDR1 SGHDN, CDR2 FVKESK. V lost 1 base to trimming and J lost 7 bases, with 16 bases between them. The CDR3 has 15 amino acids. Here the CDR3 reads CASSQVRGALSGYTF. Here the CDR3 DNA reads TGTGCCAGCAGCCAAGTGCGGGGGGCGCTCTCTGGCTACACCTTC.

The CDR3 region is CATVSTGVTDTQYF. The CDR3, as DNA: TGTGCCACCGTATCGACAGGGGTCACAGATACGCAGTATTTT. The gene calls are TRBV10-3 and TRBJ2-3; 8 bases are a match to TRBD1. The V and J ends lost 10 bases and 2 bases, in that order; junction bases with no gene match: 8. The V gene's germline CDR1 is ENHRY and CDR2 SYGVKD. This CDR3 is built from 14 residues.

The J gene is TRBJ1-2, the V gene TRBV19; 10 bases line up with TRBD1. This CDR3 comprises 14 residues. Germline V gene data show CDR1 as LNHDA and CDR2 as SQIVND (reference sequence). The junction had 7 bases not matched to a gene; V was cut back by 7 bases and J by 5 bases. The CDR3 nucleotides read TGTGCCAGTACCCCGACAGGGGGCCCGTATGGCTACACCTTC. Its protein is CASTPTGGPYGYTF.

V usage is TRBV7-2 and J usage is TRBJ1-1, with D perhaps matching TRBD1 (6 bases). The V gene's germline CDR1 is SGHTA and CDR2 FQGNSA. V dropped 6 bases and J dropped 6 bases, with 11 bases sitting between them. This CDR3 region has 12 residues. This CDR3 reads CASRRQVAEAFF. The CDR3 region has the DNA TGTGCCAGCAGGAGACAGGTCGCTGAAGCTTTCTTT.

J is TRBJ1-5 and V is TRBV4-1; D not certain. Germline CDR1 MGHRA, CDR2 YSYEKL. The length of the CDR3 is 14 residues. Trimming left V 5 bases short and J 0 bases short, with 8 bases between. In DNA, the CDR3 is TGCGCCAGCAGCGCCGGGGATAGCAATCAGCCCCAGCATTTT. The encoded protein is CASSAGDSNQPQHF.

The rearrangement joins TRBV2 to TRBJ1-4; 7 nucleotides line up with TRBD1. The CDR3 is 15 residues long. V shed 4 bases and J 5 bases; nucleotides not matched to a gene: 7. Germline V lookup: CDR1 SNHLY, CDR2 FYNNEI. CDR3: CASSVGDSHNEKLFF. CDR3 DNA: TGTGCCAGCAGTGTTGGGGACAGTCACAATGAAAAACTGTTTTTT.

The chain joins TRBV6-5 to TRBJ2-1; 7 nucleotides agree with TRBD1. Germline V gene lookup returns CDR1 MNHEY and CDR2 SVGAGI. Losses at the gene ends were 6 bases for V and 3 bases for J; bases not matched to a gene: 2. The CDR3 is 13 residues long. The CDR3 sequence: CASRAGGYNEQFF. CDR3 bases: TGTGCCAGCAGGGCAGGGGGCTACAATGAGCAGTTCTTC.

This clone was found once. The genes are TRBV7-9 and TRBJ2-6; D remains unclear. There are 12 residues in the CDR3. The germline V and J ends were trimmed by 10 bases and 2 bases, with 6 bases remaining between them. Germline V gene data show CDR1 as SEHNR and CDR2 as FQNEAQ (reference sequence). CDR3 nucleotide sequence: TGTGCCACCCTTACTGGGGCCAACGTCCTGACTTTC. Encoded protein: CATLTGANVLTF. Full variable domain (rest looked up from reference TRBV7-9 and TRBJ2-6): DTGVSQNPRHKITKRGQNVTFRCDPISEHNRLYWYRQTLGQGPEFLTYFQNEAQLEKSRLLSDRFSAERPKGSFSTLEIQRTEQGDSAMYLCATLTGANVLTFGAGSRLTVL.

This chain joins TRBV2 and TRBJ1-1, with 9 bases fitting TRBD1. This CDR3 contains 13 residues. The germline CDR1 and CDR2 sequences are SNHLY and FYNNEI. With 3 bases clipped from V and 12 bases from J, the junction kept 8 bases outside the gene matches. DNA for the CDR3: TGTGCCAGCAGTGATTCCTACGACAGGGGGTCTTTCTTT. It codes for CASSDSYDRGSFF.

This clone occurred a few times. The CDR3 nucleotides read TGTGCCAGCAGCCAAGCGGGGACCGTACAAGAGACCCAGTACTTC. Translated: CASSQAGTVQETQYF. This rearrangement joins TRBV6-2 or TRBV6-3 to TRBJ2-5; TRBD2 matches at 7 bases. Trimming cost V 6 bases and J 2 bases; bases outside gene matches: 9. The CDR3 contains 15 residues. Germline V gene data show CDR1 as MNHEY and CDR2 as SVGEGT.

The chain uses TRBV6-5 and TRBJ2-3, with 7 positions matching TRBD1. The CDR3 loop spans 16 amino acids. The J segment lost 3 bases and the V segment lost 2 bases, leaving 8 bases of the junction unmatched. Germline V lookup: CDR1 MNHEY, CDR2 SVGAGI. CDR3 DNA sequence: TGTGCCAGCAGTTACCACGACAGGGCAGGGACAGATACGCAGTATTTT. Its translation is CASSYHDRAGTDTQYF.

This CDR3 reads CASSFGQSNEQFF. DNA for the CDR3: TGTGCCAGCAGCTTTGGACAGTCCAATGAGCAGTTCTTC. The chain couples TRBV7-9 to TRBJ2-1; D perhaps matches TRBD1 (6 bases). The ends were cut back, 3 bases at V and 6 bases at J, with 9 bases in the middle. CDR3 size: 13 residues. Germline V gene lookup returns CDR1 SEHNR and CDR2 FQNEAQ (reference sequence).

This clone was detected a few times. The V and J genes are TRBV29-1 and TRBJ1-6; tentatively, D is TRBD1 (5 bases). V was trimmed by 4 bases and J by 3 bases, leaving 7 bases between them. CDR1 and CDR2 from the germline V gene are SQVTM and ANQGSEA. The CDR3 runs 13 residues. The CDR3 protein is CSVGQNYNSPLHF. CDR3 in DNA: TGCAGCGTTGGACAGAACTATAATTCACCCCTCCACTTT. Supplemented by reference TRBV29-1 and TRBJ1-6, the full variable domain reads SAVISQKPSRDICQRGTSLTIQCQVDSQVTMMFWYRQQPGQSLTLIATANQGSEATYESGFVIDKFPISRPNLTFSTLTVSNMSPEDSSIYLCSVGQNYNSPLHFGNGTRLTVT.